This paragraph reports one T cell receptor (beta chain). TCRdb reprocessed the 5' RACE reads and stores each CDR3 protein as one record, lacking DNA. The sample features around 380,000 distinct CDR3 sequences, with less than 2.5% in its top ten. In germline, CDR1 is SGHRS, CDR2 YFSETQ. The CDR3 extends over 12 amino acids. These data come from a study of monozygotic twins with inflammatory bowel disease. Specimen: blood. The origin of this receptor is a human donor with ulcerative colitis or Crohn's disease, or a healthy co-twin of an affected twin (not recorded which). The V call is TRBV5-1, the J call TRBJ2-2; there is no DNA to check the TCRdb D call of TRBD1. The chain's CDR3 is CASSLGDRRLFF.